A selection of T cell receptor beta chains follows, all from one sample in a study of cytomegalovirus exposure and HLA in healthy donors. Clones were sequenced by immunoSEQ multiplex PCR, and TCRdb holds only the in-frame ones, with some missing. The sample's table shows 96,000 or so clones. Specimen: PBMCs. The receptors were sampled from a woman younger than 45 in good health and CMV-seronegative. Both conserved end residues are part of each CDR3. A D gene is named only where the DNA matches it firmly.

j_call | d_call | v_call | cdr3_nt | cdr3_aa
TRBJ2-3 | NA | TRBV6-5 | TGTGCCAGCAGTTATACCCGGGACACAGATACGCAGTATTTT | CASSYTRDTDTQYF
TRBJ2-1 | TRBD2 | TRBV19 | TGTGCCAGTAGCTCCTCTAGCGGGGGCTACAATGAGCAGTTCTTC | CASSSSSGGYNEQFF
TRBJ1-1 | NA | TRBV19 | TGTGCCAGTACCCGAGGTATGGCTGAAGCTTTCTTT | CASTRGMAEAFF
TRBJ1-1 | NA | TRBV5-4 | TGTGCCAGCAGCTTGGGGTCGGCGGGGGATGACCGAGCTTTCTTT | CASSLGSAGDDRAFF
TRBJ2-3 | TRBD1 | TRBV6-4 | TGTGCCAGCAGCTCCGGGACAGGGGGCACAGATACGCAGTATTTT | CASSSGTGGTDTQYF
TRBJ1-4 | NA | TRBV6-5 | TGTGCCAGCAAGAGGGAGGGACACGGAAAACTGTTTTTT | CASKREGHGKLFF
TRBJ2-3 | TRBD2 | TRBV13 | TGTGCCAGCAGCCCCGCTAGCGGGGATACGCAGTATTTT | CASSPASGDTQYF
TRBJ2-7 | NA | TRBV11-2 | TGTGCCAGCAGCACCACGGGATACGAGCAGTACTTC | CASSTTGYEQYF
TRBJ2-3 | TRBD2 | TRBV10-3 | TGTGCCATCAGGCAGACTAGCGGGGGGCCGGATACGCAGTATTTT | CAIRQTSGGPDTQYF
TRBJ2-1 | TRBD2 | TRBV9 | TGTGCCAGCAGGGGGACTAATAATGAGCAGTTCTTC | CASRGTNNEQFF
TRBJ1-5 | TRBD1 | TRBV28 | TGTGCCAGTCGCCCTGGGACAGGTGGAGATCAGCCCCAGCATTTT | CASRPGTGGDQPQHF
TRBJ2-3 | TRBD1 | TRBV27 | TGTGCCAGCAGTCGACGACAGGGGGGGACGAGCACAGATACGCAGTATTTT | CASSRRQGGTSTDTQYF
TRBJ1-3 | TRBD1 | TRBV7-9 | TGTGCCAGCAGCATGACAGGGGGCGCCGGTGGAAACACCATATATTTT | CASSMTGGAGGNTIYF
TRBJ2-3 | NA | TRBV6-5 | TGTGCCAGCAGGTACGGACAGAGCACAGATACGCAGTATTTT | CASRYGQSTDTQYF
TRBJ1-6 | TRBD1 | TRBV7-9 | TGTGCCAGCAGCTCGAGCCGGGACAGCACGAGCTCCTATAATTCACCCCTCCACTTT | CASSSSRDSTSSYNSPLHF
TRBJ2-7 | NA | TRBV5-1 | TGCGCCAGCAGCATGGGCTGGGCAGGATTCGACTACGAGCAGTACTTC | CASSMGWAGFDYEQYF
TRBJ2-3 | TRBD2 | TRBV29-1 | TGCAGCGTTGAAGGTGGAGCGGGAGGGTGGACAGATACGCAGTATTTT | CSVEGGAGGWTDTQYF
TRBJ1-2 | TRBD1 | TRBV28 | TGTGCCAGCAGACTGACAGGGGGCGGAGGCTACACCTTC | CASRLTGGGGYTF
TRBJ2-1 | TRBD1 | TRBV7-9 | TGTGCCAGCAGCTTAGAGGACAGGGGACCCGATGAGCAGTTCTTC | CASSLEDRGPDEQFF
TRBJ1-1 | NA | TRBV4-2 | TGTGCCAGCAGCCAAGCGGGGAGGCTGAACACTGAAGCTTTCTTT | CASSQAGRLNTEAFF
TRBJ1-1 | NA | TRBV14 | TGTGCCAGCAGCCAAACACAGGGCGTTGAAGCTTTCTTT | CASSQTQGVEAFF
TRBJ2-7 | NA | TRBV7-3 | TGTGCCAGCAGCCCCACTTTTGACGAGCAGTACTTC | CASSPTFDEQYF
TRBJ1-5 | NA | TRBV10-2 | TGCGCCAGCAGTGAGGGAGGGAGGGACAATCAGCCCCAGCATTTT | CASSEGGRDNQPQHF
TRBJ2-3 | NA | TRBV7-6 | TGTGCCAGCAGCTTGGACCTACAGGGTCACGGCACAGATACGCAGTATTTT | CASSLDLQGHGTDTQYF
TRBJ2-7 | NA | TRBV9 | TGTGCCAGCAGCGTAGTGGGGGACTCCTACGAGCAGTACTTC | CASSVVGDSYEQYF
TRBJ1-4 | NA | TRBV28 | TGTGCCAGCAGTTTGCCCACGGGGAGGGCGAGAGGTGAAAAACTGTTTTTT | CASSLPTGRARGEKLFF
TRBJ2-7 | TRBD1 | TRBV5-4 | TGTGCCAGCAGCTTTTCTAGGGGGCCCCACGAGCAGTACTTC | CASSFSRGPHEQYF
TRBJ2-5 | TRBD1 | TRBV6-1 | TGTGCCAGCAGTGTGGGACAGTCTCAAGAGACCCAGTACTTC | CASSVGQSQETQYF
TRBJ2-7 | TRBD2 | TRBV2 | TGTGCCAGCAGTGAAGAGCGGGAGGTCGAGCAGTACTTC | CASSEEREVEQYF
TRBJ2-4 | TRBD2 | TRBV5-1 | TGCGCCAGCAGCATAGGGACTAGCGGGTTACTAGCCAAAAACATTCAGTACTTC | CASSIGTSGLLAKNIQYF
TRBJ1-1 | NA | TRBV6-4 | TGTGCCAGCAGGGGACACGGGGACCACGAGGAAGAGGCTTTCTTT | CASRGHGDHEEEAFF
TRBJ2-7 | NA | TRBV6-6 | TGTGCCAGCAGCAACGGCGGGTCGAGCTCCTACGAGCAGTACTTC | CASSNGGSSSYEQYF
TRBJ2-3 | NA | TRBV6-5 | TGTGCCAGCAGTTACTCCCTAGGTGTCACAGATACGCAGTATTTT | CASSYSLGVTDTQYF
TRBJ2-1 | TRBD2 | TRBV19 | TGTGCCAGTAGTACCCTCAGCGGTTTGAGGACACTAGCGAGCTCCTACAATGAGCAGTTCTTC | CASSTLSGLRTLASSYNEQFF
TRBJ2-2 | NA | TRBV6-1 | TGTGCCAGCAGTGATCAGGGGGGTGCCGGGGAGCTGTTTTTT | CASSDQGGAGELFF
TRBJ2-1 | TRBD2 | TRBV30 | TGTGCCTGGAGTGTCGGGGGGGCAGGTGAGCAGTTCTTC | CAWSVGGAGEQFF
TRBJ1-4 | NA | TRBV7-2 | TGTGCCAGCAGCTTAGCCGGGGGGTTGAATAATGAAAAACTGTTTTTT | CASSLAGGLNNEKLFF
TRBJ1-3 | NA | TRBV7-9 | TGTGCCAGCAGCTTACCTGGACTGCCTGGTCTCTCATTTTATTTT | CASSLPGLPGLSFYF
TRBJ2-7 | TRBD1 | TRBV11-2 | TGTGCCAGCAGCTTAGACAGGGGGAACTACGAGCAGTACTTC | CASSLDRGNYEQYF
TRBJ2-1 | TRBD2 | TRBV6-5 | TGTGCCAGCAGTTACTCGACCAGCGGGAAGTGGGATGAGCAGTTCTTC | CASSYSTSGKWDEQFF
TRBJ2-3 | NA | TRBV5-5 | TGTGCCAGCAGCCCTCAGGAGCTGGAGGCAGATACGCAGTATTTT | CASSPQELEADTQYF
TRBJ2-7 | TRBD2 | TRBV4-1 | TGCGCCAGCAGCCAACGGACTAGCGGGCCGCACGAGCAGTACTTC | CASSQRTSGPHEQYF
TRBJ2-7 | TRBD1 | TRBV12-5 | TGTGCTAGTGGCCTCAGGGGGAACCTACTCGGGCAGTACTTC | CASGLRGNLLGQYF
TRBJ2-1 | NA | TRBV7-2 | TGTGCCAGCAGCTCCCCCCGGGGTCGGGGGGCCGGTGAGCAGTTCTTC | CASSSPRGRGAGEQFF
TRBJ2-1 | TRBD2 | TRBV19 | TGTGCCAGTAGTGACGGATCCCCCACTAGCGGGAGGTACAATGAGCAGTTCTTC | CASSDGSPTSGRYNEQFF
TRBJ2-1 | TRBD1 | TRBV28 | TGTGCCAGCAGCGAACCCCAGGGGGCGGGGAATGAGCAGTTCTTC | CASSEPQGAGNEQFF
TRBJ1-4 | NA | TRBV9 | TGTGCCAGCAGCAAAGAGACAGGCGGAAATGAAAAACTGTTTTTT | CASSKETGGNEKLFF
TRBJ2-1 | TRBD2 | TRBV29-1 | TGCAGCGTTTACAGCGGGAGAGTCGATGAGCAGTTCTTC | CSVYSGRVDEQFF
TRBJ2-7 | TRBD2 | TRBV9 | TGTGCCAGCAGCGAGAGTTGGGCTAGCGGGACCTACGAGCAGTACTTC | CASSESWASGTYEQYF
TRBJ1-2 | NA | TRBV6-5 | TGTGCCAGCAGTTACTCGCCGCTGTCGGGCTATGGCTACACCTTC | CASSYSPLSGYGYTF
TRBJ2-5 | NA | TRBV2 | TGTGCCATCTCCGCAGGGGCCTCCCAAGAGACCCAGTACTTC | CAISAGASQETQYF
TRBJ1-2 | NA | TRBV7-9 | TGTGCCAGCACCCGGGGGGCAGCTAACTATGGCTACACCTTC | CASTRGAANYGYTF